The clone carrying this T cell receptor (beta chain) was observed once. The target antigen is unknown. Beta-chain TCR CDR3 regions were amplified from RNA transcripts. In the first round, RT-PCR was carried out with HTBI primers, and a multiplex PCR formed the second round. TCRdb passed the multiplex PCR reads through MiXCR, listing each CDR3 protein once. The sample yields about 410,000 distinct CDR3 sequences, around 16% seen once. Germline CDR1 SSHAT, CDR2 FNYEAQ (reference sequence). There are 16 residues in the CDR3. The data were obtained in a study of Graves' ophthalmopathy and Graves' hyperthyroidism. At the level of the study: Peripheral blood (taken before any treatment) was collected at initial diagnosis. Study outcomes and limitations: In blood, most expanded thyroid clonotypes above 0.001 frequency were also detected.

This TCR was sampled from a young woman with Graves' ophthalmopathy. This rearrangement joins TRBV7-7 to TRBJ2-5, with 12 nucleotides matching TRBD1. The specimen was peripheral blood. The CDR3 loop reads CATSPPGQGALETQYF. CDR3 coding DNA: TGTGCTACCAGCCCTCCGGGACAGGGGGCTTTGGAGACCCAGTACTTC.